A single sample is the source of the 20 T cell receptor beta chains below, sequenced in a study of T cell repertoires in cytomegalovirus infection (dated 2019 in TCRdb). The sequencer listed for this sample is Illumina HiSeq 1500. Using fastp at Q25 and MiXCR, TCRdb reprocessed the public reads and kept productive beta chains. Entries are consolidated by CDR3 protein sequence, retaining the most common genes and DNA. This sample holds approximately 700,000 distinct CDR3 sequences; under 40% were observed only once. In total, the top ten clones hold 2.8% of the sample. Sequences were obtained from PBMCs. The receptors shown here come from a human donor in good health (CMV status not recorded). Some clones in this sample may be carry-over from other donors' samples.

This clonotype was recorded at least ten times. The rearrangement uses TRBV28 and TRBJ2-7; possibly TRBD1 for D (5 bases). Germline V gene lookup returns CDR1 MDHEN and CDR2 SYDVKM. V gave up 5 bases and J gave up 4 bases, with 12 bases separating them. The CDR3 loop spans 13 amino acids. DNA for the CDR3: TGTGCCAGCAGTAGGGGCCCCTCGTACGAGCAGTACTTC. This codes for CASSRGPSYEQYF.

This clonotype was detected only a few times. This rearrangement joins TRBV27 to TRBJ1-6; D unclear. With 6 bases removed from V and 7 bases from J, the gap between germline ends came to 13 bases. Germline-derived CDR1 and CDR2 are MNHEY and SMNVEV (reference sequence). This CDR3 spans 14 amino acids. This CDR3 is CASRSGRENSPLHF. The DNA for the CDR3 is TGTGCCAGCAGGTCAGGTCGGGAAAATTCACCCCTCCACTTT.

The chain employs TRBV28 and TRBJ1-5; no reliable D call. Germline CDR1 reads MDHEN; CDR2 reads SYDVKM. The CDR3 spans 12 residues. V was shortened by 2 bases and J by 6 bases, with 5 bases between the two germline ends. In DNA, the CDR3 is TGTGCCAGCAGTTTACTGGTTCAGCCCCAGCATTTT. It specifies CASSLLVQPQHF.

Of note for this clonotype: The junction shows a germline mismatch at one end, possibly a read error. This chain connects TRBV7-6 to TRBJ1-5, with D perhaps TRBD1 (5 bases). There are 13 residues in the CDR3. CDR1 is SGHVS and CDR2 is FNYEAQ in the germline V gene. The CDR3 loop is CASSAGRYQPQHF. The CDR3 DNA sequence: TGTGCTAGCAGCGCAGGGCGATATCAGCCCCAGCATTTT.

This clonotype was seen a handful of times. The genes are TRBV28 and TRBJ2-1, with D perhaps TRBD2 (5 bases). V lost 8 bases and J 0 bases, leaving 11 bases between the germline ends. CDR3 size: 14 residues. Looked up from germline, CDR1 is MDHEN and CDR2 is SYDVKM. CDR3 residues: CASRLGSSYNEQFF. The CDR3 bases are TGTGCCAGCCGGCTGGGGAGCTCCTACAATGAGCAGTTCTTC.

This clonotype was picked up a small number of times. The chain is built from TRBV5-6 and TRBJ2-7; TRBD1 matches at 7 bases. V was pared by 6 bases and J by 3 bases, with 30 bases of the junction left unmatched. CDR3 length: 21 residues. Germline V gives CDR1 SGHDT, CDR2 YYEEEE. The CDR3 is CASNRDRPSGRRPGKSYEQYF. DNA for the CDR3: TGTGCCAGCAACCGGGACAGACCCTCCGGACGGCGTCCGGGAAAGAGCTACGAGCAGTACTTC.

The V and J genes are TRBV29-1 and TRBJ2-3; weak D call: TRBD1 (5 bases). This CDR3 spans 12 amino acids. Trimming stripped 7 bases from V and 3 bases from J, with 11 bases between. Germline CDR1 reads SQVTM; CDR2 reads ANQGSEA. DNA for the CDR3: TGCAGCGGGACCAGGGTAACAGATACGCAGTATTTT. As protein: CSGTRVTDTQYF.

This clonotype was seen only a few times. This chain uses TRBV7-2 with TRBJ2-4; TRBD2 agrees at 7 bases. The ends lost 1 base at V and 0 bases at J; junction bases unmatched: 6. The germline gives CDR1 SGHTA, CDR2 FQGNSA. This CDR3 is built from 17 residues. The CDR3 reads CASSLEAGPLAKNIQYF. Here the CDR3 DNA reads TGTGCCAGCAGCTTAGAAGCGGGGCCACTAGCCAAAAACATTCAGTACTTC.

This chain joins TRBV20-1 and TRBJ2-6, with a tentative D call TRBD1 (5 bases). The germline CDR1 and CDR2 sequences are DFQATT and SNEGSKA (reference sequence). The germline V and J ends were trimmed by 3 bases and 4 bases, with 10 bases remaining between them. This CDR3 is 14 amino acids long. The CDR3 sequence is CSASRGIGANVLTF. CDR3 coding DNA: TGCAGTGCTAGTAGGGGTATCGGGGCCAACGTCCTGACTTTC.

This chain connects TRBV19 to TRBJ1-2; 8 bases are a match to TRBD1. The CDR3 runs to 15 residues. Losses at the gene ends were 5 bases for V and 6 bases for J; bases not matched to a gene: 11. Germline V gene sequence: CDR1 LNHDA, CDR2 SQIVND (reference sequence). The CDR3 sequence: CASSLRGQALHGYTF. Written as DNA, the CDR3 is TGTGCCAGTAGTTTACGGGGACAGGCTCTACATGGCTACACCTTC.

This clonotype was observed at least ten times. The rearrangement joins TRBV7-2 to TRBJ2-4, with D uncertain. This CDR3 spans 16 amino acids. Trimming took off 1 base at V and 0 bases at J, with 10 bases between the two ends. Germline assignment: CDR1 SGHTA and CDR2 FQGNSA. CDR3 region: CASSLEVRVAKNIQYF. CDR3 nucleotide sequence: TGTGCCAGCAGCTTAGAGGTCAGAGTAGCCAAAAACATTCAGTACTTC.

The chain couples TRBV7-6 to TRBJ1-1, with 9 bases matching TRBD1. Germline assignment: CDR1 SGHVS and CDR2 FNYEAQ. V lost 6 bases to trimming and J lost 2 bases; unmatched junction nucleotides: 10. The CDR3 spans 16 residues. The CDR3 reads CASRLTGTGPNTEAFF. CDR3 bases: TGTGCCAGCAGGCTGACCGGGACAGGGCCTAACACTGAAGCTTTCTTT.

Remarks on this clonotype: A junction boundary mismatches the germline segment, possibly from a read error. The genes are TRBV6-1 and TRBJ2-2; D may match TRBD1 or TRBD2 (5 bases each). The CDR3 covers 15 residues. From germline, CDR1 is MNHNS and CDR2 SASEGT. CDR3 loop: CAGSEEGREIGELFF. The CDR3 nucleotides are TGTGCCGGCAGTGAAGAGGGCAGGGAGATCGGGGAGCTGTTTTTT.

This clonotype was recorded a few times. The chain has TRBV7-9 and TRBJ2-3, with 9 bases fitting TRBD1. Trimming took 4 bases from V and 6 from J; bases not matched to a gene: 5. There are 14 residues in the CDR3. Germline V lookup: CDR1 SEHNR, CDR2 FQNEAQ (reference sequence). The DNA for the CDR3 is TGTGCCAGCAGCTACCGGGACAGGGACGATACGCAGTATTTT. Amino acid sequence: CASSYRDRDDTQYF.

This clonotype was detected a few times. This chain connects TRBV24-1 to TRBJ2-7; no clear D gene. The V end lost 9 bases, the J end lost 6 bases, and 20 bases lay between the germline ends. The CDR3 covers 14 residues. CDR1 and CDR2 (germline): KGHDR, SFDVKD. The CDR3 nucleotides read TGTGCCACCTCGGACCCGGGCCCCCCCGGCGAGCAGTACTTC. Protein: CATSDPGPPGEQYF.

This clonotype appeared many times. The CDR3 protein is CASSLLPTSGNNEQFF. CDR3 coding DNA: TGTGCCAGCAGCTTATTGCCGACTAGCGGAAACAATGAGCAGTTCTTC. This chain links TRBV11-3 with TRBJ2-1; TRBD2 aligns across 9 bases. V dropped 2 bases and J dropped 5; count of bases not matched to a gene: 7. The CDR3 spans 16 residues. Germline values: CDR1 SGHNT, CDR2 YENEEA.

This clonotype has a handful of counts. The chain has TRBV20-1 and TRBJ1-5; no clear D. The CDR3 has 17 residues. V lost 3 bases to trimming and J lost 0 bases, with 18 bases between them. Looked up from germline, CDR1 is DFQATT and CDR2 is SNEGSKA (reference sequence). CDR3 coding DNA: TGCAGTGCTAGTGAGGCCTCCTACGGGTATAGCAATCAGCCCCAGCATTTT. Its protein product is CSASEASYGYSNQPQHF.

A few counts support this clonotype. The V call is TRBV12-3 or TRBV12-4, the J call TRBJ2-1; TRBD2 might be the D (6 bases). The CDR3 spans 15 residues. V lost 7 bases and J lost 5, with 18 bases in between. Here the CDR3 DNA reads TGTGCCAGCACCCCAGGAGGGACTTATAACAATGAGCAGTTCTTC. The encoded protein is CASTPGGTYNNEQFF.

The chain combines TRBV28 with TRBJ2-1; D call uncertain. The germline V gene has CDR1 MDHEN and CDR2 SYDVKM. The CDR3 covers 14 residues. The germline V and J ends were trimmed by 5 bases and 8 bases, with 16 bases remaining between them. The CDR3 DNA is TGTGCCAGCAGTCTCGACCCGGAATTCGATGAGCAGTTCTTC. This codes for CASSLDPEFDEQFF.

In its sample, this clonotype was seen a few times. The CDR3 bases are TGTGCCAGCAGAGCGGACAGGGTTGGTAATGAAGCTTTCTTT. It translates to CASRADRVGNEAFF. The rearrangement links TRBV12-3 or TRBV12-4 to TRBJ1-1, with 8 bases that match TRBD1. After removal of 6 bases from V and 7 bases from J, the junction contained 10 bases not matched to a gene. This CDR3 comprises 14 residues.